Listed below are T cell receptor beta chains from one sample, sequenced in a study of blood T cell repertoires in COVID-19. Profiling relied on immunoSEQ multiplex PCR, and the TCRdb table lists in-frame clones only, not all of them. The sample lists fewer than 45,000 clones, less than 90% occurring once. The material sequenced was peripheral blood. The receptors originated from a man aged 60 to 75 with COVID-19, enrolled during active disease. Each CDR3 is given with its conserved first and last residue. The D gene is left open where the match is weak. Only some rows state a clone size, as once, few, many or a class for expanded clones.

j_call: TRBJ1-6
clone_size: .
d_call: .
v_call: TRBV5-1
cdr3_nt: TGCGCCAGCAGCTTGGAGGGACGGGGGGAGTCACCCCTCCACTTT
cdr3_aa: CASSLEGRGESPLHF

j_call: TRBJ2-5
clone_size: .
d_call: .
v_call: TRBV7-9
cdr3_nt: TGTGCCAGCAGCTCCTGGGACTTCCAAGAGACCCAGTACTTC
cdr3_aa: CASSSWDFQETQYF

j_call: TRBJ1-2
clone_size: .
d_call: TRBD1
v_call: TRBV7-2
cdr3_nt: TGTGCCAGCAGCCCCCGGACAGGGTCGCAGTATGGCTACACCTTC
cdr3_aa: CASSPRTGSQYGYTF

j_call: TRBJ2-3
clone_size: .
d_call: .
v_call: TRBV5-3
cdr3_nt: TGTGCCAGAAGCTTGAGCGGGCCTAGCACAGATACGCAGTATTTT
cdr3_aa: CARSLSGPSTDTQYF

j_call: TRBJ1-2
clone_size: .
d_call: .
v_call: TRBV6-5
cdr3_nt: TGTGCCAGCAGTCCGGGACTTAGACCCGATGGCTACACCTTC
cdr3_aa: CASSPGLRPDGYTF

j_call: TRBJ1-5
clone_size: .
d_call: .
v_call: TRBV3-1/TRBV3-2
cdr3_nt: TGTGCCAGCAGCCAATCGAGCAATCAGCCCCAGCATTTT
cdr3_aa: CASSQSSNQPQHF

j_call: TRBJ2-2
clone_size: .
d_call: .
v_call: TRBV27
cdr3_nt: TGTGCCAGCAAAAAACAGGGCAACACCGGGGAGCTGTTTTTT
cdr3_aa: CASKKQGNTGELFF

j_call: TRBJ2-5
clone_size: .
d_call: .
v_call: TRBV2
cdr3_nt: TGTGCCAGCAGTGCTACAGGGCCGGAGACCCAGTACTTC
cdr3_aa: CASSATGPETQYF

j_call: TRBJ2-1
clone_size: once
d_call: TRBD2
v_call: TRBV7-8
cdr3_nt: TGTGCCAGCAGCTTAGAGGCCGGGAGGTTGAATGAGCAGTTCTTC
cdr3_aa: CASSLEAGRLNEQFF

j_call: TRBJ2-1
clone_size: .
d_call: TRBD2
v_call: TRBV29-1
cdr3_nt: TGCAGTGCAGCGGGGATGAGAAATGAGCAGTTCTTC
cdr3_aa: CSAAGMRNEQFF

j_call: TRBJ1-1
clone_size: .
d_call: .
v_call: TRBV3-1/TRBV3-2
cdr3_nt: TGTGCCAGCAGCCAAGAGTCGGGTTCAGGGGCTGAAGCTTTCTTT
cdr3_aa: CASSQESGSGAEAFF

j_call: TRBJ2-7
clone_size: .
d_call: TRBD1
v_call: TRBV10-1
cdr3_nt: TGCGCCAGCAGTGAGACGGACAGGTCCTACGAGCAGTACTTC
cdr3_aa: CASSETDRSYEQYF

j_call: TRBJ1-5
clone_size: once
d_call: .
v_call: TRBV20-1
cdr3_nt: TGCAGTGCTAGTACGGAGGGGAGCAATCAGCCCCAGCATTTT
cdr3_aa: CSASTEGSNQPQHF

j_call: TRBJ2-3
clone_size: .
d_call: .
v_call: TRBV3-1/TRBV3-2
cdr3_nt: TGTGCCAGCAGCCTACTCACAGATACGCAGTATTTT
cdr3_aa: CASSLLTDTQYF

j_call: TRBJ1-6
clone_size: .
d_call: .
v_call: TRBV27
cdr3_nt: TGTGCCAGCAGTTTAGGTAGGGGTTCACCCCTCCACTTT
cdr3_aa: CASSLGRGSPLHF

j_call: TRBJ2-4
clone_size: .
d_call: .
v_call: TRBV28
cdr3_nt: TGTGCCAGCAGTTTATTTTCCGGAGGTGGAGCGAGAAACATTCAGTACTTC
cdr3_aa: CASSLFSGGGARNIQYF

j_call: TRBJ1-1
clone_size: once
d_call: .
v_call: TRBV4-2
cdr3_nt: TGTGCCAGCAGCCAGGGGGGTGTTGAGAACACTGAAGCTTTCTTT
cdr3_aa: CASSQGGVENTEAFF

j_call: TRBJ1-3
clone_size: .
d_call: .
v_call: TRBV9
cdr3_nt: TGTGCCAGCAGAGAAGGACAATCGGCTGGAAACACCATATATTTT
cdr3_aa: CASREGQSAGNTIYF

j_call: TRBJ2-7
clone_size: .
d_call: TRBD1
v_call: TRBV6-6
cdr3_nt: TGTGCCAGCAGAGGACAGGGCGCAACCTACGAGCAGTACTTC
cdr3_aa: CASRGQGATYEQYF

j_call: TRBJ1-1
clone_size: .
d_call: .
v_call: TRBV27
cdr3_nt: TGTGCCAGCAGTTCAAGGGGCAGGAACACTGAAGCTTTCTTT
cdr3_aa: CASSSRGRNTEAFF

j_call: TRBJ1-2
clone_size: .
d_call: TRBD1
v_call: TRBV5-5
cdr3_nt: TGTGCCAGCAGCATTCCTGGGCAGGGGGCGCGAGGCTACACCTTC
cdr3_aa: CASSIPGQGARGYTF

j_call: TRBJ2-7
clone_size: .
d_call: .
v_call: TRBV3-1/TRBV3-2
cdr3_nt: TGTGCCAGCAGCCTGGGTGGCTCCAGGGCCTACGAGCAGTACTTC
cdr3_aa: CASSLGGSRAYEQYF

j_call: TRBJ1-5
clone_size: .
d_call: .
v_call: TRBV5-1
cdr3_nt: TGCGCCAGCAGCTCAGGGGAGAGTCAGCCCCAGCATTTT
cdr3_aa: CASSSGESQPQHF

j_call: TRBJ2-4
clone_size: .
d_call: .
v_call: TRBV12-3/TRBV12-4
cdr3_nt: TGTGCCAGCAGTTTAGTCGGCAGTCGGGATCCCGACTTC
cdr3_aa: CASSLVGSRDPDF

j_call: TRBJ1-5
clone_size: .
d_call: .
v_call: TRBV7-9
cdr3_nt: TGTGCCAGCAGCGCGGGGAGGAGCAATCAGCCCCAGCATTTT
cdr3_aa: CASSAGRSNQPQHF

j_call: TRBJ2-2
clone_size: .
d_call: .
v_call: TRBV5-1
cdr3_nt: TGCGCCAGCAGCTTGTTAGACAGCGGGGAGCTGTTTTTT
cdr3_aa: CASSLLDSGELFF

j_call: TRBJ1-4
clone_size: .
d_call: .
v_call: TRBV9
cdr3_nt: TGTGCCAGCAGCGGACTGGACGGGGGAAAACTGTTTTTT
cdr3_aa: CASSGLDGGKLFF

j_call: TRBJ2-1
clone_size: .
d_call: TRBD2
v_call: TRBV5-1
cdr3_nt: TGCGCCAGCAGCTCCCCGGGACTAGCGGTTCCCACTACCTACAATGAGCAGTTCTTC
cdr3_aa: CASSSPGLAVPTTYNEQFF

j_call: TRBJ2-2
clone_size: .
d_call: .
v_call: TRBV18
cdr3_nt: TGTGCCAGCTCGCCACCAGGGGACACCGGGGAGCTGTTTTTT
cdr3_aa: CASSPPGDTGELFF

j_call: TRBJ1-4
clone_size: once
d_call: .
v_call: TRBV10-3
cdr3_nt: TGTGCCACGCGGACACACACAACTAATGAAAAACTGTTTTTT
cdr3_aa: CATRTHTTNEKLFF

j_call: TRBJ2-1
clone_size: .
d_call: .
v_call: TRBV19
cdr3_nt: TGTGCCAGTAGTACCCATATGGCGGCGCAGTTCTTC
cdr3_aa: CASSTHMAAQFF

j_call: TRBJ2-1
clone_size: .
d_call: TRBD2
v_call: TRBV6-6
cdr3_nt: TGTGCCAGCAGTCGACTAGCGGGAGGGCGCAGTTTGTCGAATGAGCAGTTCTTC
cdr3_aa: CASSRLAGGRSLSNEQFF

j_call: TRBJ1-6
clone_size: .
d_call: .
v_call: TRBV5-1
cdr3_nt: TGCGCCAGCAGCTGGCAGGGTAGAGAATCACCCCTCCACTTT
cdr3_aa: CASSWQGRESPLHF

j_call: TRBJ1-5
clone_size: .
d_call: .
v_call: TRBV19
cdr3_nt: TGTGCCAGTCGGGGCGGGGTTCAGCCCCAGCATTTT
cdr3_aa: CASRGGVQPQHF

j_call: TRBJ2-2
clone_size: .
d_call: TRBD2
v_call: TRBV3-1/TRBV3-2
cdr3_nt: TGTGCCAGCAGCCAAGCGTCGGCGGGAGGGCGGACCGGGGAGCTGTTTTTT
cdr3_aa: CASSQASAGGRTGELFF

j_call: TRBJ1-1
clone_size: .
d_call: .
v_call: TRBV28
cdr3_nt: TGTGCCAGCAGTCCCGGGCCCCGGGGCACTGAAGCTTTCTTT
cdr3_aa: CASSPGPRGTEAFF

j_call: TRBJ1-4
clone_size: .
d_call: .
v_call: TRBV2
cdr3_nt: TGTGCCAGCAGTGAAGCCTCCCCAGAACGGGGAAAACTGTTTTTT
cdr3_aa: CASSEASPERGKLFF

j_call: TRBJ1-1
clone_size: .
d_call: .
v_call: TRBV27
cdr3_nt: TGTGCCCGCCTGATGGTGCCCGAGACTGAAGCTTTCTTT
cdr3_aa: CARLMVPETEAFF

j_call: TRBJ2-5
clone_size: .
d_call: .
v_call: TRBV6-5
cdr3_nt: TGTGCCAGCAGTTCAACAGATGCGCTCAAGACCCAGTACTTC
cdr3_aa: CASSSTDALKTQYF

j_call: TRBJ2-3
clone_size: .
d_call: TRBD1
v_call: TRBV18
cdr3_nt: TGTGCCAGCTCACCATCCGCCGGGACAGTTAGCACAGATACGCAGTATTTT
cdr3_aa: CASSPSAGTVSTDTQYF

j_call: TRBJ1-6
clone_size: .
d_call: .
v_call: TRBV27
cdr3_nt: TGTGCCAGCAGTTTATTAGGGGCCGGGGGATCCTATAATTCACCCCTCCACTTT
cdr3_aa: CASSLLGAGGSYNSPLHF

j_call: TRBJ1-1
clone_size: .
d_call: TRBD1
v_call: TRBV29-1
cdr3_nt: TGCAGCGTCGGAACTCCGGGACAGGGGGCGCGAGACACTGAAGCTTTCTTT
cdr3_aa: CSVGTPGQGARDTEAFF

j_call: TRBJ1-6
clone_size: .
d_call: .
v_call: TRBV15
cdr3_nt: TGTGCCACCAGCAGATCCCGGGTCGGGAATTCACCCCTCCACTTT
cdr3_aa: CATSRSRVGNSPLHF

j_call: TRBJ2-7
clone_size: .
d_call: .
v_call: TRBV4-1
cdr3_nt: TGCGCCAGCAGCCAACTTTATAGACAAGCCAATTTTGTCGAGCAGTACTTC
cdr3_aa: CASSQLYRQANFVEQYF

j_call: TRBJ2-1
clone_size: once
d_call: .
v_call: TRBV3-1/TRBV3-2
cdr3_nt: TGTGCCAGCAGCCGTTTATACAATGAGCAGTTCTTC
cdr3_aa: CASSRLYNEQFF

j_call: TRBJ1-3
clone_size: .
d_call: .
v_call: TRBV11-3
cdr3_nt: TGTGCCAGCAGCCAATCCAGGGGAACGGGAAACACCATATATTTT
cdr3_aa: CASSQSRGTGNTIYF

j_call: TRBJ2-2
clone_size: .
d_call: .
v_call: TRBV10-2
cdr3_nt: TGCGCCACCCTGAGGTCCGGGGAGCTGTTTTTT
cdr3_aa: CATLRSGELFF

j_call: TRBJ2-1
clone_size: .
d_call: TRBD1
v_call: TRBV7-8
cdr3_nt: TGTGCCAGCAGCTTGGGAAGAGACAGGGGGAATGAGCAGTTCTTC
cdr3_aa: CASSLGRDRGNEQFF